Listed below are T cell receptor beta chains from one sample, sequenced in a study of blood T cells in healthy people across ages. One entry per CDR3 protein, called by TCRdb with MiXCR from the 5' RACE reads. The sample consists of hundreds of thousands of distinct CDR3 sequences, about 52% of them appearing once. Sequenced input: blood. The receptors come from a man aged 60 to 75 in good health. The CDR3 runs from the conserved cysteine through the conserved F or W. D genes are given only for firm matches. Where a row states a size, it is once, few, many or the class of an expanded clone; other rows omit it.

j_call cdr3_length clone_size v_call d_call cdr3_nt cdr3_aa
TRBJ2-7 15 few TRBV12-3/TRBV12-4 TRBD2 TGTGCCAGCAGTCCACCGGGGCGGGAGGTCTACGAGCAGTACTTC CASSPPGREVYEQYF
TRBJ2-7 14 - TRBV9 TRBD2 TGTGCCAGCAGCCAAGCGGGGGGGGCCTACGAGCAGTACTTC CASSQAGGAYEQYF
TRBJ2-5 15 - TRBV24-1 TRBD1 TGTGCCACCAGTGACACCGGACAGGGCAAAGAGACCCAGTACTTC CATSDTGQGKETQYF
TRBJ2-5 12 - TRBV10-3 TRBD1 TGTGCCATCAGGGACAGGGGCGAGACCCAGTACTTC CAIRDRGETQYF
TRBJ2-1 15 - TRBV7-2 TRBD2 TGTGCCAGCAGCGTCGGGACTACCTCCCATCATGAGCAGTTCTTC CASSVGTTSHHEQFF
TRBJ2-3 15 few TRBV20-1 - TGCAGTGCCCACTGGGGACACTCTAGCACAGATACGCAGTATTTT CSAHWGHSSTDTQYF
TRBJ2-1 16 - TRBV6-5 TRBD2 TGTGCCAGCAGTTACTCGATGACTAGCGGCTACAATGAGCAGTTCTTC CASSYSMTSGYNEQFF
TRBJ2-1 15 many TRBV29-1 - TGCAGCGTACCTAATCCCGGGACTTTCTACAATGAGCAGTTCTTC CSVPNPGTFYNEQFF
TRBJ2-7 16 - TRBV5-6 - TGTGCCAGCAGCCGCGGCCCTAGCGCAGGGAACTACGAGCAGTACTTC CASSRGPSAGNYEQYF
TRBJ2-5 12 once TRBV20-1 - TGCAGTGCTACAAGTAGAGTAGAGACCCAGTACTTC CSATSRVETQYF
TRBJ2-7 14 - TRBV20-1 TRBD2 TGCAGTGCTGGGGATACAGGGACTAGCTACGAGCAGTACTTC CSAGDTGTSYEQYF
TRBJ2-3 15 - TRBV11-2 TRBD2 TGTGCCAGCAGGCTAGCGGGGCACAGCACAGATACGCAGTATTTT CASRLAGHSTDTQYF
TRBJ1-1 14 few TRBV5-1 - TGCGCCAGCAGCTTTGAGGGGTTAAATACTGAAGCTTTCTTT CASSFEGLNTEAFF
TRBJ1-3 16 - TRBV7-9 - TGTGCCAGCAGCTCGGACGTTATACTCTCTGGAAACACCATATATTTT CASSSDVILSGNTIYF
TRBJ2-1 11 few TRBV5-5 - TGTGCCAGCAGCTTGGGGTATGAGCAGTTCTTC CASSLGYEQFF
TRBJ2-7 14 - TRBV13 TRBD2 TGTGCCAGCAGCTTAGGACGGGAGGGGGACGAGCAGTACTTC CASSLGREGDEQYF
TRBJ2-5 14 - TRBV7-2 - TGTGCCAGCAGCTTAGCGCTTGGACAAGAGACCCAGTACTTC CASSLALGQETQYF
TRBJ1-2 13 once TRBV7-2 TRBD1 TGTGCCAGCAGCGTGACGCAGGGGGATGGCTACACCTTC CASSVTQGDGYTF
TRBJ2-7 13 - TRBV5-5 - TGTGCCAGCAGCCCGTGGGCGGGCAATGAGCAGTACTTC CASSPWAGNEQYF
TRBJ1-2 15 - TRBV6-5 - TGTGCCAGCCGACCTCCGGGAAGGGGTGGCTATGGCTACACCTTC CASRPPGRGGYGYTF
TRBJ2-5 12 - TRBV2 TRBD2 TGTGCCAGCAGTGGCCGACTAGCGCTGCAGTACTTC CASSGRLALQYF
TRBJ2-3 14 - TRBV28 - TGTGCCAGCAGTGTGGGGTTTGGCACAGATACGCAGTATTTT CASSVGFGTDTQYF
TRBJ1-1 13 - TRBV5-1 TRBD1 TGCGCCAGCAGCTTGCCCGGACAGGGAGAAGCTTTCTTT CASSLPGQGEAFF
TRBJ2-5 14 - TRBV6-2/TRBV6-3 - TGTGCCAGCAGTTTATGTTCAACACAAGAGACCCAGTACTTC CASSLCSTQETQYF
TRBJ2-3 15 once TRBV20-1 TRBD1 TGCAGTGCCGACACAGGGGTTCGGGGAACAGATACGCAGTATTTT CSADTGVRGTDTQYF
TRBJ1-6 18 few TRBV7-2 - TGTGCCAGCAGCTTAGGCGGGGCCCTTAGCTCCTATAATTCACCCCTCCACTTT CASSLGGALSSYNSPLHF
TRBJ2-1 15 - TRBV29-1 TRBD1 TGCAGCGTTATTCAGGACAGGGGCCCGTACGATGAGCAGTTCTTC CSVIQDRGPYDEQFF
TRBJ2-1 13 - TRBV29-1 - TGCAGCGGGGAGATCCATCCACGGGATGAGCAGTTCTTC CSGEIHPRDEQFF
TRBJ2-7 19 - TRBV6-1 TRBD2 TGTGCCAGCAGCCAGACAGTTATCCCTACTCTAGCGGGAGTGTTCGAGCAGTACTTC CASSQTVIPTLAGVFEQYF
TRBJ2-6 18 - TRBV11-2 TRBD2 TGTGCCAGCAGCTTAGCGGGGGGATTTTACTCTGGGGCCAACGTCCTGACTTTC CASSLAGGFYSGANVLTF
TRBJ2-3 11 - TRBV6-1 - TGTGCCAGCAGTACAGGGATAACGCAGTATTTT CASSTGITQYF